The T cell receptor (beta chain) under discussion was sequenced for a study of blood T cell repertoires in COVID-19. At the level of the study: From T cells, B-cell-depleted T cells, or PBMCs came the material, which was cDNA or gDNA.

Using immunoSEQ multiplex PCR, the repertoire was profiled, and TCRdb retains in-frame clones only, with some absent. There are approximately 30,000 clones in the sample; 88% occur only once, and about a quarter lies in the top ten. This CDR3 has 13 amino acids. Per the germline V gene, CDR1 is SQVTM and CDR2 is ANQGSEA. V gave up 3 bases and J gave up 8 bases; unmatched junction bases: 5. Specimen: peripheral blood. The sequence was collected from a woman aged 80 or older with active or convalescent COVID-19. The V gene is TRBV29-1, the J gene TRBJ1-2; 11 bases agree with TRBD1. As DNA, the CDR3 is TGCAGCGTTGACGGACAGGGGGCAGGAGGCTACACCTTC. The encoded protein is CSVDGQGAGGYTF.